This is a list of T cell receptor beta chains from one sample in a study of blood T cell repertoires in COVID-19. Using immunoSEQ multiplex PCR, the repertoire was profiled, and TCRdb retains in-frame clones only, with some absent. Of 250,000 to 350,000 clones in the sample, about nine tenths were seen once. The sample consisted of PBMCs or T cells enriched from blood (not recorded which). Receptors were obtained from a woman aged 45 to 65 who had recovered from COVID-19. CDR3s include the opening cysteine and the closing phenylalanine or tryptophan. A D gene is named only where the DNA matches it firmly. The size of a clone is reported for some rows only, either as once, few or many, or as a class for expanded clones.

CDR3aa	CDR3nt	j_gene	d_gene	abundance	v_gene
CASASGGPFYGYTF	TGTGCCAGCGCATCAGGGGGCCCGTTTTATGGCTACACCTTC	TRBJ1-2	TRBD1	.	TRBV6-5
CASRLSLAGEYNEQFF	TGTGCCAGCAGGTTAAGCCTAGCGGGAGAGTACAATGAGCAGTTCTTC	TRBJ2-1	TRBD2	.	TRBV7-3
CASSLSASGTTGELFF	TGTGCCAGCTCACTGTCCGCTAGCGGGACAACCGGGGAGCTGTTTTTT	TRBJ2-2	TRBD2	.	TRBV18
CAISGVNYGYTF	TGTGCCATCAGTGGCGTGAACTATGGCTACACCTTC	TRBJ1-2	.	.	TRBV10-3
CASSALSRGLSEKLFF	TGTGCCAGCAGCGCACTATCCAGGGGGCTGAGTGAAAAACTGTTTTTT	TRBJ1-4	TRBD1	once	TRBV2
CASSLPGTDTQYF	TGTGCCAGCAGTTTACCGGGGACAGATACGCAGTATTTT	TRBJ2-3	.	.	TRBV12-3/TRBV12-4
CASSPGQQGTEAFF	TGTGCCAGCTCACCGGGCCAACAGGGCACTGAAGCTTTCTTT	TRBJ1-1	.	few	TRBV18
CASSIGRSSSYEQYF	TGTGCCAGTAGTATCGGCAGGTCGAGCTCCTACGAGCAGTACTTC	TRBJ2-7	.	.	TRBV19
CASSYNEGANYGYTF	TGTGCCAGCAGTTACAACGAGGGTGCTAATTATGGCTACACCTTC	TRBJ1-2	.	.	TRBV6-5
CASSWGRPSYEQYF	TGTGCCAGCAGCTGGGGCAGACCCTCCTACGAGCAGTACTTC	TRBJ2-7	.	.	TRBV2
CASSLTGVRFEQYF	TGTGCCAGCAGCTTGACGGGGGTTAGGTTCGAGCAGTACTTC	TRBJ2-7	.	.	TRBV5-4
CASSLSAGDSQAQYF	TGTGCCAGCAGTCTTTCAGCGGGAGACTCCCAGGCCCAGTACTTC	TRBJ2-5	TRBD2	.	TRBV6-2/TRBV6-3
CSARSAYEQYF	TGCAGTGCTAGATCCGCCTACGAGCAGTACTTC	TRBJ2-7	.	once	TRBV20-1
CASSELTRNTEAFF	TGTGCCAGCAGTGAGTTAACACGGAACACTGAAGCTTTCTTT	TRBJ1-1	.	.	TRBV2
CASSLAQGTEAFF	TGTGCCAGCAGCTTAGCGCAGGGCACTGAAGCTTTCTTT	TRBJ1-1	.	.	TRBV7-8
CASSPQTSAEQYF	TGTGCCAGCAGCCCCCAGACGTCAGCGGAGCAGTACTTC	TRBJ2-7	.	once	TRBV7-3
CASITRGRGRGQPQHF	TGTGCCAGCATAACGAGGGGGCGAGGCAGGGGCCAGCCCCAGCATTTT	TRBJ1-5	TRBD1	.	TRBV28
CASSQDRQWRTEAFF	TGCGCCAGCAGCCAAGATAGGCAGTGGAGAACTGAAGCTTTCTTT	TRBJ1-1	.	many	TRBV4-1
CAWNLLEEKLFF	TGTGCCTGGAACCTACTTGAGGAAAAACTGTTTTTT	TRBJ1-4	.	.	TRBV30
CASSPRGSSSYNSPLHF	TGTGCCAGCAGTCCCCGCGGCTCGAGCTCCTATAATTCACCCCTCCACTTT	TRBJ1-6	.	.	TRBV6-6
CASSPQGTNEKLFF	TGTGCCAGCAGTCCACAGGGGACTAATGAAAAACTGTTTTTT	TRBJ1-4	TRBD1	.	TRBV6-5
CASREDEQFF	TGTGCCAGCAGGGAGGATGAGCAGTTCTTC	TRBJ2-1	.	.	TRBV28
CATSRDLRSASGPDNEQFF	TGTGCCACCAGCAGAGATTTGCGGTCGGCTAGCGGGCCGGACAATGAGCAGTTCTTC	TRBJ2-1	TRBD2	.	TRBV15
CASSTKRGLSGMNTEAFF	TGTGCCAGCAGCACGAAAAGGGGCCTGAGTGGGATGAACACTGAAGCTTTCTTT	TRBJ1-1	.	.	TRBV21-1
CASRVTGDQPQHF	TGTGCCAGCAGGGTGACAGGGGATCAGCCCCAGCATTTT	TRBJ1-5	TRBD1	.	TRBV2
CASSLQVTAEQYF	TGTGCCAGCAGTTTACAGGTGACAGCGGAGCAGTACTTC	TRBJ2-7	.	.	TRBV12-3/TRBV12-4
CASSMSWTSGINEQFF	TGTGCCAGTAGTATGTCCTGGACTAGCGGGATCAATGAGCAGTTCTTC	TRBJ2-1	TRBD2	.	TRBV19
CASSPTGDNYEQYF	TGCGCCAGCAGCCCGACAGGGGATAACTACGAGCAGTACTTC	TRBJ2-7	TRBD1	once	TRBV5-1
CASRQGNYGYTF	TGTGCCAGCAGACAGGGTAACTATGGCTACACCTTC	TRBJ1-2	.	.	TRBV2
CASSFGRDTDTQYF	TGCGCCAGCAGCTTCGGGAGGGACACAGATACGCAGTATTTT	TRBJ2-3	TRBD2	.	TRBV5-1
CASSDENRGLTEAFF	TGTGCCAGCAGTGATGAAAACAGGGGGCTTACTGAAGCTTTCTTT	TRBJ1-1	TRBD1	.	TRBV2
CASSYGGHSANYGYTF	TGTGCCAGCAGTTACGGAGGGCACTCAGCTAACTATGGCTACACCTTC	TRBJ1-2	.	.	TRBV6-5
CASSFSGQVTNEKLFF	TGTGCCAGCAGCTTCTCGGGACAGGTTACTAATGAAAAACTGTTTTTT	TRBJ1-4	TRBD1	once	TRBV7-2
CASSGWAPGTGKTEAFF	TGTGCCAGCAGTGGATGGGCCCCCGGGACAGGGAAAACTGAAGCTTTCTTT	TRBJ1-1	TRBD1	few	TRBV28
CASTEGESTDTQYF	TGCGCCAGCACGGAGGGCGAAAGCACAGATACGCAGTATTTT	TRBJ2-3	.	once	TRBV5-1
CASSPLSGRSSDTQYF	TGTGCCAGCAGCCCACTAAGCGGGAGAAGCTCAGATACGCAGTATTTT	TRBJ2-3	TRBD2	.	TRBV7-6
CASRTSLGANSPLHF	TGTGCCAGCAGAACCTCGTTGGGGGCTAATTCACCCCTCCACTTT	TRBJ1-6	.	.	TRBV2
CASSFSSARGSYNEQFF	TGTGCCAGCAGCTTTAGTAGCGCCAGGGGGTCCTACAATGAGCAGTTCTTC	TRBJ2-1	TRBD1	.	TRBV11-2
CASSVARGGYGYTF	TGTGCCAGCAGCGTAGCCCGAGGAGGGTATGGCTACACCTTC	TRBJ1-2	.	.	TRBV9
CASSALLQGNTEAFF	TGTGCCAGCAGCGCACTATTACAGGGGAACACTGAAGCTTTCTTT	TRBJ1-1	.	.	TRBV9
CASSRDPNSPLHF	TGTGCCAGTAGCCGGGATCCTAATTCACCCCTCCACTTT	TRBJ1-6	.	.	TRBV19
CASSLGLPGLAGGPRTGELFF	TGCGCCAGCAGCTTGGGGCTCCCGGGACTAGCGGGAGGGCCTCGCACCGGGGAGCTGTTTTTT	TRBJ2-2	TRBD2	.	TRBV5-1
CASSPPRGSRANEQFF	TGTGCCAGCAGCCCCCCCCGAGGGAGTAGGGCGAATGAGCAGTTCTTC	TRBJ2-1	.	.	TRBV3-1/TRBV3-2
CAWRTRGADTEAFF	TGTGCCTGGAGAACCAGGGGGGCAGACACTGAAGCTTTCTTT	TRBJ1-1	TRBD1	.	TRBV30
CATKGSRGNYGYTF	TGTGCCACCAAGGGAAGCAGGGGGAACTATGGCTACACCTTC	TRBJ1-2	TRBD1	.	TRBV6-5
CASSLAGGRSTGELFF	TGTGCCAGCAGCTTGGCTGGCGGGAGGAGTACCGGGGAGCTGTTTTTT	TRBJ2-2	TRBD2	.	TRBV5-4
CASSRSIRGLVSGANVLTF	TGTGCCAGCAGTCGTAGTATAAGGGGTCTGGTCTCTGGGGCCAACGTCCTGACTTTC	TRBJ2-6	.	.	TRBV9
CASSSRDRVYEQYF	TGTGCCAGCAGCTCTCGGGACAGGGTCTACGAGCAGTACTTC	TRBJ2-7	TRBD1	.	TRBV7-3
CASSQVNRGGTQYF	TGTGCCAGCAGCCAAGTAAACAGGGGAGGTACGCAGTATTTT	TRBJ2-3	.	.	TRBV3-1/TRBV3-2
CASSWAEAPNTEAFF	TGTGCCAGCAGCTGGGCGGAGGCACCCAACACTGAAGCTTTCTTT	TRBJ1-1	.	.	TRBV11-2
CASSLASLAGESGEQYF	TGTGCCAGCAGCTTAGCTTCACTAGCGGGAGAGTCGGGAGAGCAGTACTTC	TRBJ2-7	TRBD2	once	TRBV7-2
CASSQDLGQGDYGYTF	TGTGCCAGCAGCCAAGATTTAGGACAGGGCGACTATGGCTACACCTTC	TRBJ1-2	TRBD1	.	TRBV3-1/TRBV3-2